These 8 T cell receptor beta chains were all obtained from the same sample, sequenced in a study of CD8 T cells in ankylosing spondylitis. The study, taken as a whole, reports: Seemingly distinctive of ankylosing spondylitis blood was a TCR beta motif formed by eight highly homologous variants.

Their antigens remain unidentified. TCRdb re-called the 5' RACE reads with MiXCR, one entry per CDR3 protein. This sample has over 600,000 distinct CDR3 sequences, with under 20% found just once. Sequencing was done on a sample of blood, either unsorted or a sorted T cell fraction (not recorded which). The receptors here all came from a male donor with ankylosing spondylitis.

The table lists this clonotype with a few counts. The chain has TRBV12-3 or TRBV12-4 and TRBJ2-1, with 13 bases that match TRBD2. Germline trimming cut 6 bases from V and 5 bases from J; bases unmatched to any gene: 4. This CDR3 is 15 amino acids long. The CDR3 loop is CASSRTSGRNNEQFF. CDR3 nucleotides: TGTGCCAGCAGCCGGACTAGCGGGAGAAACAATGAGCAGTTCTTC.

This clonotype occurred many times. J is TRBJ2-7 and V is TRBV29-1; perhaps D is TRBD1 or TRBD2 (5 bases each). With 6 bases removed from V and 4 bases from J, the gap between germline ends came to 13 bases. CDR1 SQVTM and CDR2 ANQGSEA come from the germline V gene. The CDR3 is 12 residues long. CDR3 sequence: CSVPGTKYEQYF. CDR3 in DNA: TGCAGCGTACCCGGGACCAAATACGAGCAGTACTTC.

J is TRBJ2-1 and V is TRBV5-1, with 8 bases aligning to TRBD2. This CDR3 is built from 15 residues. CDR1 is SGHRS, CDR2 YFSETQ, per germline. The V and J ends lost 7 bases and 4 bases, in that order; junction bases with no gene match: 10. CDR3 protein: CASQLATSVYNEQFF. The CDR3 DNA is TGCGCCAGCCAGTTAGCGACTAGCGTTTACAATGAGCAGTTCTTC.

This clonotype was seen more than once but under ten times. The rearrangement joins TRBV5-1 to TRBJ2-1, with 8 positions matching TRBD2. Germline V lookup: CDR1 SGHRS, CDR2 YFSETQ. The CDR3 extends over 18 amino acids. J was trimmed by 3 bases and V by 1 base; bases with no gene match: 12. The CDR3 bases are TGCGCCAGCAGCTTGTTCGGAACGGGGCGGGAGGACTACAATGAGCAGTTCTTC. It is translated as CASSLFGTGREDYNEQFF.

This clonotype was seen many times. This chain uses TRBV7-2 with TRBJ1-4; unclear D gene. The CDR3 totals 12 residues. V shed 3 bases and J shed 8 bases, with 7 bases lying between them. Germline CDR1 reads SGHTA; CDR2 reads FQGNSA. CDR3 loop: CASSLYGEKLFF. CDR3 DNA sequence: TGTGCCAGCAGCTTGTACGGAGAAAAACTGTTTTTT.

Ten or more counts support this clonotype. The chain's CDR3 is CASSQGTTGNQPQHF. The CDR3 coding sequence is TGCGCCAGCAGCCAAGGAACCACAGGGAATCAGCCCCAGCATTTT. The chain recombines TRBV4-1 with TRBJ1-5; perhaps TRBD1 as D (6 bases). Trimming stripped 1 base from V and 4 bases from J, with 11 bases between. The CDR3 has 15 amino acids. CDR1 and CDR2 from the germline V gene are MGHRA and YSYEKL.

The V and J genes are TRBV5-4 and TRBJ2-3, with TRBD2 matching 7 bases. There are 14 residues in the CDR3. Trimming took 0 bases from V and 5 from J; bases not matched to a gene: 3. In germline, CDR1 is SGHNT, CDR2 YYREEE (reference sequence). CDR3 DNA: TGTGCCAGCAGCTTGGGGCTAGCGGAAGATACGCAGTATTTT. Residues: CASSLGLAEDTQYF.

This chain connects TRBV10-3 to TRBJ2-5; 13 nucleotides agree with TRBD2. This CDR3 comprises 17 residues. Germline trimming cut 2 bases from V and 4 bases from J; bases unmatched to any gene: 7. Germline assignment: CDR1 ENHRY and CDR2 SYGVKD. DNA for the CDR3: TGTGCCATCAGTGAGGGGGGGACTAGCGGGAACTCAGAGACCCAGTACTTC. Its protein is CAISEGGTSGNSETQYF.